The T cell receptor beta chain under discussion was sequenced for a study of cytomegalovirus exposure and HLA in healthy donors (dated 2017 in TCRdb). Some background on the complete study: According to an earlier analysis of 587 of the donors, about 179 million T cells yielded some 120 million unique TCR beta sequences and about 300 Gb of sequence data. About 330 gigabases of sequencing data and roughly 80 million unique TCR sequences made up an early release that covered around 640 HLA-typed donors. The genetic ancestry cluster associated with self-reported Caucasian donors included about 84% of the roughly 400 genotyped donors. The aim of the study was to test whether cataloging public T cell receptors could identify signatures of past pathogen exposure. The study profiled the T cell repertoires of 500 to 800 subjects by immunosequencing and related them to cytomegalovirus serostatus. Along with the approximately 650-subject first cohort, a separate validation cohort of roughly 110 different subjects was used. The study combined high-throughput TCR immunosequencing, statistical association of individual TCRs with disease status, and machine learning to predict cytomegalovirus infection status. To study patterns of TCR occurrence, a later analysis re-analyzed previously published TCR beta repertoires from around 670 donors and added high-resolution HLA genotyping. Rather than using new phenotypic data, the later analysis identified candidate immune exposures from TCR beta sequences and from how often those sequences occurred across donors. An earlier analysis of some 600 of the donors applied high-throughput TCR beta sequencing to assess whether each TCR beta V gene segment acted as functional or pseudogenic. Donor age, sex, ethnicity and CMV serostatus were collected together with the repertoire data. Genome-wide SNP genotypes for about 65% of the roughly 670 donors were used in a later genetic analysis, which treated that subset as a discovery cohort. All discovery cohort repertoires had been generated using a single sequencing platform. Class I and class II HLA loci were covered by the typing at four-digit resolution. Typing coverage differed by locus: A, B, C, DRB1 and DQB1 were typed in about 629-640 donors, DQA1 in about 560, DPA1 in around 580, and DPB1 in roughly 450. Four to six DR-DQ haplotypes were handled as single units for association and clustering, since linkage in the cohort was strong. Among some 410 genotyped donors of the cohort, an average of around 240,000 unique TCR beta nucleotide sequences were sequenced per donor, roughly 20% of them non-productive.

Overall study results and their limits: Because HLA typing was missing for some donors at each locus, association tests included only the typed subset. A later genetic analysis reported fewer N-insertions in productive TCRs among donors in an Asian-associated ancestry cluster than the roughly 700-donor mean. In an earlier analysis of more than 450 of the donors, most TCR beta V segments were observed in productive rearrangements about 90% or about 30% of the time, broadly matching IMGT annotations. Several of the top co-occurrence clusters appeared to be linked to parvovirus B19, influenza, CMV and Epstein-Barr virus, according to a later analysis. A cluster of highly shared sequence variants was judged likely to represent a technical artifact of the sequencing pipeline. While some public TCRs were present in many individuals, most TCR sequences turned up only very rarely across donors. V-gene and J-gene trimming of TCR beta chains was associated with a missense DCLRE1C variant in a later genetic analysis, and the association was replicated in an independent cohort. The cohort was sequenced for TCR beta chains only, and without alpha or paired-chain data the features that could be detected were limited. In a later analysis, HLA-associated TCR beta chains showed more clonal expansion and lower generation probabilities than non-associated chains that were equally common. When HLA alleles, especially DR and DQ, strongly co-occurred, attributing TCR associations to individual alleles was difficult. In vitro tests confirmed that three of the cytomegalovirus-associated TCR beta chains recognize cytomegalovirus antigens. Most CMV-associated TCR beta chains appeared to be HLA-restricted in a later analysis, and the HLA associations seemed to be driven largely by CMV exposure. A further reported finding was that TCR beta sequences accurately predicted the HLA-A and HLA-B alleles for most subjects in the first cohort. In a later analysis, TCR association rates were found to vary across HLA loci, with the most associated TCRs seen for DRB1 alleles and the fewest for HLA-C alleles. The authors suggested that the approach could potentially be extended to other disease states and immunological phenotypes. Because counts were too low, around 18 rarely observed V segments, including chromosome 9 orphons, were left out of the earlier analysis of 587 of the donors. The 87-base-pair reads could not distinguish some IMGT-functional V segments, including TRBV6-2 and TRBV6-3, so those segments were excluded. In the study, 150 to 200 TCR beta chains were listed as associated with cytomegalovirus. For the cohort, immune exposure information was limited to CMV serostatus. Linkage disequilibrium might explain the correlated functional status among segregating V segments, but an unknown experimental factor could not be ruled out. The classifier was reported to diagnose cytomegalovirus status with high specificity and sensitivity in both the original and validation cohorts. Roughly uniform sequencing depth across donors was assumed in presence/absence analyses, although this assumption may not hold. In a later analysis, 15,000 to 20,000 TCR beta sequences were associated with specific HLA alleles at a false discovery rate of 0.05.

In total, approximately 610 healthy bone marrow donors made up the cohort. At the time of sampling, every cohort member was nominally healthy, though immune exposures that went unrecorded were likely present. The donor was CMV seropositive and was included in the group of 289 seropositive cohort members. A peripheral blood sample was collected from each donor, and TCR beta sequencing was performed on peripheral blood mononuclear cells. Genomic DNA extraction from the blood cell samples was performed with the Qiagen DNeasy Blood Extraction Kit. Turning to this clone: No antigen is known for it. Qualities for individual bases were not recorded, and no much larger clone is one base off.

Its CDR3 holds 15 amino acids, cysteine through phenylalanine. Only CDR3 DNA remains: 45 bases, in frame from the first base. From a lookup of the germline V gene, CDR1 and CDR2 are SNHLY and FYNNEI. V is shortened by 2 bases, J by 0 bases, and the region joining them spans 9 bases. The library came from the immunoSEQ multiplex PCR assay. For the multiplex PCR, a mixture combining 60 forward primers for TCR Vbeta segments and 13 reverse primers for TCR Jbeta segments was used. The CDR3 region of rearranged TCR beta genes was amplified from genomic DNA with a multiplex PCR assay. Amplified TCR beta libraries were sequenced as 87-base-pair reads on the Illumina HiSeq System. The published analysis was carried out like this. A later analysis counted about 76 million unique TCR beta chains across the 550 to 800 repertoires, and some 11 million of these chains were shared by at least two donors. A nearest-neighbor algorithm error-corrected the raw reads and collapsed the reads into unique sequences, merging closely related sequences to remove PCR and sequencing errors. CDR3 sequences were aligned to IMGT reference sequences to assign V, D and J gene segments. Each retained sequence needed at least a six-nucleotide match to both a V gene segment and a J gene segment. Rearrangements were called productive when the CDR3 lacked stop codons and stayed in frame with V and J; all others were non-productive. CDR3 was defined according to IMGT convention as the region running from the second conserved V-encoded cysteine to the conserved J-encoded phenylalanine. Sequences without an unambiguous match to a single V gene segment were excluded from the earlier analysis of approximately 600 of the donors. In an earlier analysis of almost 600 of the donors, a V segment was called functional when productive rearrangements were above 56.7%, and segregating when the standard deviation between donors exceeded 5%. To diagnose cytomegalovirus status from the catalog of TCR beta chain sequences, a statistical classification framework was built. A later analysis assigned V and J genes by comparing TCR nucleotide sequences with IMGT/GENE-DB human TR gene sequences. The TCRdist pipeline was used in a later analysis to assign CDR3 sequences and most-parsimonious VDJ recombination scenarios. A later analysis defined each TCR beta chain by its CDR3 amino acid sequence plus V-gene family, and excluded reads lacking a unique V-gene family. A later analysis removed 592 highly shared, low-generation-probability nucleotide sequences to deal with suspected cross-contamination and a sequencing artifact. For each public chain, a later analysis derived a clonal expansion index from normalized ranks of inferred template counts within each repertoire. In a later analysis, generation probabilities were computed using a VDJ recombination model fitted to out-of-frame rearrangements, and the results were checked against IGoR. A later analysis scored TCR-TCR, TCR-HLA and TCR-CMV co-occurrence with hypergeometric tests, applying a repertoire-size bias correction to TCR pairs. False discovery rates were estimated in a later analysis by permuting HLA or CMV assignments 20 times. In a later analysis, co-occurring TCRs were grouped with DBSCAN, and TCRdist sequence similarity was added when clustering was performed within HLA-allele-positive subsets. Repertoires with fewer than 30,000 or more than 120,000 public chains, plus five repertoires with anomalous nucleotide sharing, were excluded from co-occurrence clustering. Entries here come from immuneACCESS through TCRdb and include only in-frame sequences with V and J called. Some clones fail to appear in such tables; in the studies checked, an unresolved V gene covers under half of the shortfall, and the cause of the remainder is unknown. V and J calls and clone size are given by that table; D and trimming were obtained from the DNA. The sample yields approximately 110,000 clones; around three quarters were counted once. The leading ten clones occupy roughly 2.6% of the sample.

Sequenced: PBMCs. This sequence originates from a man aged 50-60 years in good health and CMV-seropositive. The receptor chain draws on TRBV2 and TRBJ2-3; TRBD1 is possibly the D segment (6 matching bases). The DNA is as follows: TGTGCCAGCAGTGAACAGGGGCAGAGCACAGATACGCAGTATTTT. It encodes CASSEQGQSTDTQYF.